The 6 T cell receptor beta chains reported below all come from one sample, sequenced in a study of blood T cell repertoires in COVID-19. Sequenced by immunoSEQ multiplex PCR; TCRdb stores in-frame clones only, minus some. This table has 250,000 to 300,000 clones, about 88% appearing once. The material sequenced was peripheral blood. All receptors come from a woman younger than 45 with COVID-19, enrolled during active disease.

The chain combines TRBV12-3 or TRBV12-4 with TRBJ2-7; a possible D gene is TRBD2 (5 bases). This CDR3 has 13 residues. Trimming removed 3 bases at V and 6 bases at J, with 12 bases between. The CDR3 reads CASSFEGLSEQYF. The CDR3 region has the DNA TGTGCCAGCAGTTTTGAGGGCCTGTCCGAGCAGTACTTC.

The chain employs TRBV27 and TRBJ1-1; D is unclear. V lost 3 bases to trimming and J lost 4 bases, with 9 bases between them. CDR1 is MNHEY, CDR2 SMNVEV, per germline (reference sequence). There are 13 residues in the CDR3. CDR3 sequence: CASSFSWSTEAFF. The CDR3 nucleotides are TGTGCCAGCAGTTTTTCGTGGAGCACTGAAGCTTTCTTT.

The chain uses TRBV28 and TRBJ2-7, with TRBD2 as a possible D gene (6 bases). V was shortened by 7 bases and J by 3 bases, with 10 bases between the two germline ends. The CDR3 length is 12 residues. The germline gives CDR1 MDHEN, CDR2 SYDVKM. CDR3 sequence reads: CASTSSDYEQYF. CDR3 nucleotides: TGTGCCAGCACTTCTAGCGACTACGAGCAGTACTTC.

CDR3 in DNA: TGCGCCAGCAGTCAATCCGACGGGGGGCTATCCTACGAGCAGTACTTC. Translation: CASSQSDGGLSYEQYF. The chain uses TRBV23-1 and TRBJ2-7; tentative D call: TRBD2 (7 bases). TRBV23-1 is placed among ORFs of uncertain function. Trimming took off 0 bases at V and 1 base at J, with 13 bases between the two ends. The CDR3 contains 16 residues.

The V gene is TRBV28, the J gene TRBJ1-5; perhaps TRBD1 as D (5 bases). The CDR3 extends over 17 amino acids. Germline CDR1 and CDR2: MDHEN and SYDVKM. Between the trimmed V and J ends, which lost 4 bases and 0 bases, there was a span of 16 bases. The CDR3 DNA reads TGTGCCAGCAGTTACCCCTCTGGCAGGGATAGCAATCAGCCCCAGCATTTT. Its translation: CASSYPSGRDSNQPQHF.

CDR3 residues: CASSQERGSTEAFF. The CDR3, as DNA: TGCGCCAGCAGTCAAGAAAGGGGAAGTACTGAAGCTTTCTTT. V gene TRBV23-1 combines with J gene TRBJ1-1, with D perhaps matching TRBD1 (5 bases). TRBV23-1 is an ORF; its function is uncertain. The V gene lost 2 bases and the J gene lost 5 bases, with 12 bases spanning the gap. The CDR3 loop spans 14 amino acids.